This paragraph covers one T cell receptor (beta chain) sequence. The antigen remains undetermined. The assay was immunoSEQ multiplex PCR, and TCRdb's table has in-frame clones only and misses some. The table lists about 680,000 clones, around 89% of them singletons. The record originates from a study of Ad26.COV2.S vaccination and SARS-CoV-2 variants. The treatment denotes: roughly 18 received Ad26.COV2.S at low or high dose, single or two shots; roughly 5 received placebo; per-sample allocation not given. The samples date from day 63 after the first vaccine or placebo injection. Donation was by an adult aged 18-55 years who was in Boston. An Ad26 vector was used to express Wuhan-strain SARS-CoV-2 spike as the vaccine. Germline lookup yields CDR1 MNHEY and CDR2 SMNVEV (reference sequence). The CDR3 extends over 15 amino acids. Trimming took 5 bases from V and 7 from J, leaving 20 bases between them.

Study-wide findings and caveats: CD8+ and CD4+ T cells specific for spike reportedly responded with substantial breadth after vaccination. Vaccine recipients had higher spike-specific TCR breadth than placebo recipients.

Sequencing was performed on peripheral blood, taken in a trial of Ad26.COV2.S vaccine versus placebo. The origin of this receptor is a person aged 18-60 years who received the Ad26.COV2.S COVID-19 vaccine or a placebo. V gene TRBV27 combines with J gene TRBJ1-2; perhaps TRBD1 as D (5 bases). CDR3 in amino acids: CASSKPGGEVGGYTF. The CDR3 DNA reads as TGTGCCAGCAGTAAGCCCGGGGGTGAGGTCGGTGGCTACACCTTC.